The following is a T cell receptor beta chain sequence with its context. Its target is not known. The source of the sample is a study of CD8 T cells in Susac syndrome. Notes on the study in general: Acknowledgment was made by the study that its TCR sequencing and HLA analysis involved a relatively small number of individuals.

Random-hexamer reverse transcription was applied to roughly 0.5 to 1 ug RNA. An immunoSEQ multiplex PCR generated amplified TCR beta CDR3 products spanning 54 Vbeta and 13 Jbeta. TCRdb used MiXCR to reprocess the immunoSEQ multiplex PCR reads, holding one entry per CDR3 protein. The sample holds 110,000 or so distinct CDR3 sequences, about 92% seen once. Sequencing of TCR beta was undertaken in CD8+ and CD4+ T cells derived from blood. In contrast to the negatively isolated CD8+ and CD4+ T cells, TEMRA cells were FACS-enriched. Input material: CD4+ T cells from PBMCs. The sequence was collected from a human donor with multiple sclerosis.

The CDR3 region is CASSIPGNTEAFF. DNA of the CDR3: TGTGCCAGTAGTATCCCCGGGAACACTGAAGCTTTCTTT. V usage is TRBV19 and J usage is TRBJ1-1; unclear D gene. The ends were cut back, 3 bases at V and 1 base at J, with 6 bases in the middle. The CDR3 contains 13 residues. CDR1 is LNHDA and CDR2 is SQIVND in the germline V gene (reference sequence).